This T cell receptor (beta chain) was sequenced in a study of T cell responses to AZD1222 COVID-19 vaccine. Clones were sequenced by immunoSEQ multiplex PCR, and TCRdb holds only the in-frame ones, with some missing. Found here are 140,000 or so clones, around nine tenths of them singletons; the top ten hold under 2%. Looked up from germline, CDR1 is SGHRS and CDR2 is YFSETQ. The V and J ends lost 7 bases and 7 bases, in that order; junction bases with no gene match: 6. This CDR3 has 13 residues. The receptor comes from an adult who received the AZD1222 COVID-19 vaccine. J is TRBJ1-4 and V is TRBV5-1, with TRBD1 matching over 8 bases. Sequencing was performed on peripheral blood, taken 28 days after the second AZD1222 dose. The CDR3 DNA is TGCGCCAGCCGGACAGGGAATACTGAAAAACTGTTTTTT. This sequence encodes CASRTGNTEKLFF.